This T cell receptor (beta chain) was found in a study of neurological immune-mediated disorders. Overall study: There were about 34 multiple sclerosis patients; around 31 were relapsing-remitting and 3 were secondary progressive.

The unsorted libraries were produced from 2 million PBMCs held at -80 C. This clonotype was observed at least ten times. cDNA was made by 5'RACE with 10-nucleotide random UMIs. Via MiXCR, TCRdb re-called the 5' RACE reads, giving one row per CDR3 protein. This sample has tens of thousands of distinct CDR3 sequences, with 1.5% found just once. The receptor was isolated from a woman in her 30s with multiple sclerosis. Sequencing was carried out using PBMCs.

In DNA form, the CDR3 reads TGCAGTGCTAGGGCTTCAGACAGGACGGTCGGCTACGAGCAGTACTTC. Its protein is CSARASDRTVGYEQYF. This chain links TRBV20-1 with TRBJ2-7; maybe TRBD1 (6 bases). V dropped 3 bases and J dropped 3 bases, with 21 bases sitting between them. Germline V CDR1 and CDR2: DFQATT, SNEGSKA (reference sequence). This CDR3 is 16 amino acids long.